The 18 T cell receptor beta chains given below trace back to one sample, sequenced in a study of cytomegalovirus exposure and HLA in healthy donors. 60 Vbeta and 13 Jbeta primers were used in PCR. Some clones are missing from TCRdb's copy, which holds only in-frame ones; the method was immunoSEQ multiplex PCR. The sample shows about 99,000 clones, about 80% of them seen only once. The material sequenced was PBMCs. These receptors all come from a man in his forties in good health and CMV-seronegative.

This clone was seen only once. The gene calls are TRBV5-4 and TRBJ1-5, with D possibly matching TRBD1 (5 bases). CDR1 and CDR2 (germline): SGHNT, YYREEE (reference sequence). With 2 bases removed from V and 2 bases from J, the gap between germline ends came to 11 bases. The CDR3 has 15 residues. CDR3 loop: CASSLDGAGNQPQHF. The CDR3 DNA reads TGTGCCAGCAGCTTAGATGGGGCAGGCAATCAGCCCCAGCATTTT.

The chain uses TRBV28 and TRBJ1-4; no firm D call. The CDR3 extends over 15 amino acids. The germline V gene has CDR1 MDHEN and CDR2 SYDVKM. V gave up 2 bases and J gave up 0 bases, with 7 bases separating them. The CDR3 is CASSLPGATNEKLFF. In DNA form, the CDR3 reads TGTGCCAGCAGTTTACCAGGTGCAACTAATGAAAAACTGTTTTTT.

Worth noting for this clone: An end of the junction differs from the germline gene, which may be a read error. The chain employs TRBV19 and TRBJ1-1, with D uncertain. Per the germline V gene, CDR1 is LNHDA and CDR2 is SQIVND (reference sequence). There are 14 residues in the CDR3. This chain's CDR3 is CASSIESRSTEAFF. The CDR3 bases are TGTGCCAGTAGCATAGAATCGAGGAGCACTGAAGCTTTCTTT.

The chain links TRBV28 to TRBJ1-4; 8 nucleotides agree with TRBD1. The CDR3 is 14 residues long. Germline CDR1 is MDHEN and CDR2 is SYDVKM. V dropped 2 bases and J dropped 5; count of bases not matched to a gene: 1. DNA for the CDR3: TGTGCCAGCAGTTTACAGGGGGCCAATGAAAAACTGTTTTTT. Its protein is CASSLQGANEKLFF.

The rearrangement uses TRBV28 and TRBJ2-3, with 12 bases that match TRBD2. The CDR3 loop spans 16 amino acids. CDR1 and CDR2 (germline): MDHEN, SYDVKM. The V gene end was trimmed by 4 bases and the J gene end by 1 base; junction bases not matched to a gene: 3. CDR3 sequence (DNA): TGTGCCAGCAGTTATTGGACTAGCGGGGGCACAGATACGCAGTATTTT. It specifies CASSYWTSGGTDTQYF.

The chain is built from TRBV30 and TRBJ1-2; D perhaps matches TRBD1 (6 bases). V was shortened by 0 bases and J by 8 bases, with 13 bases between the two germline ends. Germline V gives CDR1 GTSNPN, CDR2 SVGIG (reference sequence). The CDR3 is made up of 13 amino acids. CDR3 nucleotides: TGTGCCTGGAGTGTACTACAGGGAGAAGGCTACACCTTC. It translates to CAWSVLQGEGYTF.

V and J are TRBV2 and TRBJ2-7; TRBD2 might be the D (6 bases). The CDR3 covers 16 residues. V lost 2 bases and J 0 bases, leaving 14 bases between the germline ends. Germline V gives CDR1 SNHLY, CDR2 FYNNEI. CDR3 coding DNA: TGTGCCAGCAGTGAAAGCGTCACTAGCCGCTCCTACGAGCAGTACTTC. Protein product: CASSESVTSRSYEQYF.

This clone was seen a handful of times. V gene TRBV9 combines with J gene TRBJ1-5; no definite D call. Trimming pared 4 bases from V and 2 bases from J, leaving 22 bases between. The CDR3 is 18 amino acids. Germline CDR1 is SGDLS and CDR2 is YYNGEE. The CDR3 sequence is CASSPLTGAGGGNQPQHF. CDR3 coding DNA: TGTGCCAGCAGCCCTCTCACGGGCGCCGGCGGGGGCAATCAGCCCCAGCATTTT.

The CDR3 spells CASSVVSASSYEQYF. As DNA, the CDR3 is TGTGCCAGCAGTGTAGTGAGCGCCTCATCCTACGAGCAGTACTTC. This sequence joins TRBV2 and TRBJ2-7; D is unclear. The CDR3 runs to 15 residues. Trimming left V 4 bases short and J 1 base short, with 14 bases between. CDR1 SNHLY and CDR2 FYNNEI come from the germline V gene.

This rearrangement joins TRBV18 to TRBJ2-2; no clear D gene. The germline gives CDR1 KGHSH, CDR2 LQKENI. This CDR3 spans 15 amino acids. Deletions cut 2 bases from V and 0 bases from J, with 7 bases between. The CDR3 reads CASSPSVTNTGELFF. The DNA for the CDR3 is TGTGCCAGCTCACCATCGGTTACGAACACCGGGGAGCTGTTTTTT.

V usage is TRBV11-2 and J usage is TRBJ1-2; 9 bases are a match to TRBD1. With 9 bases clipped from V and 4 bases from J, the junction kept 3 bases outside the gene matches. The CDR3 is 12 amino acids. CDR1 SGHAT and CDR2 FQNNGV come from the germline V gene. CDR3 DNA: TGTGCCAGTAACAGGGGGCTCTATGGCTACACCTTC. This gives the protein CASNRGLYGYTF.

The chain links TRBV27 to TRBJ2-7; TRBD2 aligns across 14 bases. The J segment lost 4 bases and the V segment lost 6 bases, leaving 5 bases of the junction unmatched. Germline lookup yields CDR1 MNHEY and CDR2 SMNVEV (reference sequence). The CDR3 consists of 15 residues. CDR3 bases: TGTGCCAGCAGCCTAGGGACTAGCGGGAGTTACGAGCAGTACTTC. Its translation is CASSLGTSGSYEQYF.

The chain is built from TRBV5-1 and TRBJ1-6, with D possibly TRBD1 on 6 matching bases. This CDR3 has 16 amino acids. Trimming took 4 bases from V and 9 from J, leaving 20 bases between them. The germline gives CDR1 SGHRS, CDR2 YFSETQ. CDR3 amino acids: CASSGTTGQDVSPLHF. The CDR3 DNA reads as TGCGCCAGCAGCGGAACCACGGGACAAGACGTTTCACCCCTCCACTTT.

The chain employs TRBV5-4 and TRBJ2-6; 9 nucleotides agree with TRBD1. Germline trimming cut 4 bases from V and 7 bases from J; bases unmatched to any gene: 6. The CDR3 has 15 residues. CDR1 and CDR2 from the germline V gene are SGHNT and YYREEE (reference sequence). CDR3 coding DNA: TGTGCCAGCAGCGCCGGACAGGGGATAGCCAACGTCCTGACTTTC. Encoded protein: CASSAGQGIANVLTF.

The chain has TRBV28 and TRBJ2-7, with 9 bases lining up with TRBD1. Germline assignment: CDR1 MDHEN and CDR2 SYDVKM. This CDR3 contains 15 residues. The V gene end was trimmed by 7 bases and the J gene end by 0 bases; junction bases not matched to a gene: 7. CDR3 region: CASIDGTGSSYEQYF. The CDR3 region has the DNA TGTGCCAGCATCGACGGGACAGGGAGCTCCTACGAGCAGTACTTC.

This chain links TRBV29-1 with TRBJ2-3; the D is unclear. This CDR3 spans 10 amino acids. Trimming removed 7 bases from V and 1 base from J, with 3 bases in between. The germline V gene encodes CDR1 SQVTM and CDR2 ANQGSEA. DNA for the CDR3: TGCAGCGCAGGCACAGATACGCAGTATTTT. It specifies CSAGTDTQYF.

For the CDR3, the DNA is TGTGCCAGCACTATCCGGGACAGGAACACTGAAGCTTTCTTT. It specifies CASTIRDRNTEAFF. The V gene is TRBV28, the J gene TRBJ1-1; 7 bases agree with TRBD1. There are 14 residues in the CDR3. Germline V gives CDR1 MDHEN, CDR2 SYDVKM. Germline trimming cut 7 bases from V and 1 base from J; bases unmatched to any gene: 6. The whole variable domain, filled in from reference TRBV28 and TRBJ1-1, reads DVKVTQSSRYLVKRTGEKVFLECVQDMDHENMFWYRQDPGLGLRLIYFSYDVKMKEKGDIPEGYSVSREKKERFSLILESASTNQTSMYLCASTIRDRNTEAFFGQGTRLTVV.

This clone has just one count. The V and J genes are TRBV7-6 and TRBJ2-5, with 7 bases that match TRBD2. J gave up 3 bases and V 5 bases, and 6 bases lay outside the gene matches. The CDR3 extends over 14 amino acids. Germline CDR1 SGHVS, CDR2 FNYEAQ. The CDR3 DNA reads TGTGCCAGCAGCGTCAGCGGGGTCAAAGAGACCCAGTACTTC. Protein sequence: CASSVSGVKETQYF.